This entry features one T cell receptor beta chain sequence. This clonotype came up many times. What this receptor recognizes is not known. One base away there is no much larger clone; base qualities are not given. This entry comes from a study of T-cell memory formation after mild COVID-19 (dated by TCRdb to the early 2020s). Concerning the study at large: TCR sequence clusters from the two donors were largely donor specific. T-cell clones expanding and contracting after mild COVID-19 in a couple of donors were tracked by longitudinal TCRalpha and TCRbeta repertoire sequencing. The cohort comprised two young, previously healthy adult volunteers, one female and one male.

Broader findings and caveats from the paper: Whether the second-wave clones peaking on day 37 were SARS-CoV-2 specific was not confirmed. Some responding clones were detected in pre-infection memory, suggesting pre-existing cross-reactive memory T cells joined the SARS-CoV-2 response. Only a couple of mild cases were covered by the study, and larger cohorts that include severe cases with pre-infection samples were considered necessary. From day 15 to 85, contracting clones showed balanced CD4/CD8 phenotypes, whereas a second wave of clones that expanded from day 15 to 37 leaned towards CD4+. Contracting CD4+ clones were located mainly in the CM and EM memory subsets, whereas CD8+ clones were found to be enriched in EMRA.

The CDR3 covers 15 residues, taking in both the cysteine and the phenylalanine. CDR3 DNA is the only sequence kept; it has 45 bases, read in frame from the first base. Trimming at the junction amounts to 2 bases on V and 4 bases on J, and the germline ends lie 12 bases apart. In the germline V gene, CDR1 corresponds to MNHEY and CDR2 to SVGEGT. TCRdb records Illumina NovaSeq 6000 as the sequencer. Using 5'RACE with constant-segment primers, TCRalpha and TCRbeta cDNA libraries were constructed, with sample barcodes and unique molecular identifiers added in the process. RNA was extracted from every sample with Trizol reagent. Library amplification was performed in two PCR steps, and a second sample barcode and Illumina TruSeq adapters were introduced in the second step. Sequencing of libraries was performed on an Illumina NovaSeq with 2 x 150 bp paired-end reads. The authors' pipeline ran thus. Demultiplexing of reads and collapsing into UMI-guided consensus sequences were performed with migec v1.2.7. Using mixcr v2.1.11, UMI consensuses were aligned to TRA and TRB V and J templates and then assembled into clonotypes. A clonotype was counted as expanded or contracted only when both edgeR and NoisET called the clonotype significant, with the noise models trained on biological replicates. For edgeR calls, the thresholds were a false discovery rate-adjusted p below 0.01 and a log2 fold-change of 1. As an exploratory analysis of dynamics, max-normalized trajectories of the 1000 most abundant clonotypes were examined by PCA with hierarchical clustering. The CD4 or CD8 phenotype of responding clones was assigned using the separately sequenced CD4+ and CD8+ repertoires. TCRdb trimmed the raw reads at Q25, called clones with MiXCR and kept productive beta chains. Every distinct CDR3 protein forms one entry, paired with its most common genes and DNA. TCRdb, rather than the study authors, made the V and J calls. For this sample there are 580,000 or so distinct CDR3 sequences; 15% to 20% appear just once. Jointly, the top ten make up 8.1% of the sample.

PBMCs were isolated by Ficoll-Paque density gradient centrifugation. The TCR was taken from an adult woman who had mild COVID-19 (a few samples of this study predate the infection). The sample titles of this study are shuffled in the database, so cell type and time point are left out; the donor was told from shared clones. Here the chain combines TRBV6-2 or TRBV6-3 and TRBJ1-5, and possibly TRBD1, on 6 matching bases. The specimen sequenced was PBMCs or a T cell subset sorted from them (not recorded which). Read as DNA, the sequence is TGTGCCAGCAGTTACAGTGGGGGCGCGAATCAGCCCCAGCATTTT. This encodes CASSYSGGANQPQHF.